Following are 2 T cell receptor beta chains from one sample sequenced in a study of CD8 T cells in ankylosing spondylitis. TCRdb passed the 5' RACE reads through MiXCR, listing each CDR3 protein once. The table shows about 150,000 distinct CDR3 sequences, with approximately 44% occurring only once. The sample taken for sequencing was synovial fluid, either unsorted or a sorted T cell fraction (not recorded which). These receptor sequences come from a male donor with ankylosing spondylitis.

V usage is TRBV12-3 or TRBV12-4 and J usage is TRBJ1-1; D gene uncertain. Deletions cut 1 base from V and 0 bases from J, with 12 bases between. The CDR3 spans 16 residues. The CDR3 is CASSLVGRILNTEAFF. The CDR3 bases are TGTGCCAGCAGTTTAGTGGGCAGGATCCTGAACACTGAAGCTTTCTTT.

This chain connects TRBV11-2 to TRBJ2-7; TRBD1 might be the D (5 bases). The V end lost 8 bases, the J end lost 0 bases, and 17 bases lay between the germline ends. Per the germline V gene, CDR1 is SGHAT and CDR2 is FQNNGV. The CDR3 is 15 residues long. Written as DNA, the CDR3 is TGTGCCAGCGCCTGGCAGGGAAACGACTCCTACGAGCAGTACTTC. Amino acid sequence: CASAWQGNDSYEQYF.